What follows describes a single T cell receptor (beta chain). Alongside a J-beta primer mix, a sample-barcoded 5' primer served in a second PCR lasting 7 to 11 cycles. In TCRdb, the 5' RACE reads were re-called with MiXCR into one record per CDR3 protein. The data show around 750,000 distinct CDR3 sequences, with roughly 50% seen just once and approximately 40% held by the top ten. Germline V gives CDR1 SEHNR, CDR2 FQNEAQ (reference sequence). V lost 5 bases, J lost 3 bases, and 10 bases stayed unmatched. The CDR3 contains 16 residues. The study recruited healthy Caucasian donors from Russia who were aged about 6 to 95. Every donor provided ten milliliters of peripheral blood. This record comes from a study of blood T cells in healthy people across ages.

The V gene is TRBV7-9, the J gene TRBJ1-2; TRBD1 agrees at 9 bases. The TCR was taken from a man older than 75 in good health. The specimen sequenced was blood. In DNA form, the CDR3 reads TGTGCCAGCAGCGAATCCGACAGGGGGAGCGACTATGGCTACACCTTC. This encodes CASSESDRGSDYGYTF.